This T cell receptor beta chain stems from a study of regulatory T cells in long-lasting Graves disease (dated by TCRdb to about 2021). Concerning the study at large: Persistent Graves' disease was defined as persistently positive TSH receptor autoantibodies together with antithyroid drug treatment for over 5 years. Peripheral blood TCR sequencing and RNA sequencing compared persistent Graves' disease patients with newly diagnosed Graves' disease patients. A total of roughly 35 samples underwent TCR sequencing: about 13 from persistent and about 20 from newly diagnosed Graves' disease patients. The study was registered as a clinical trial and conducted in China. In the clinical cohort, patients with persistent Graves' disease had used antithyroid drugs for an average of about 10.3 years.

From the germline V gene (reference sequence), CDR1 is LNHDA and CDR2 is SQIVND. V is pared back by 0 bases and J by 2 bases, with 10 bases lying between the germline termini. From cysteine to phenylalanine, the CDR3 is 15 amino acids long. Only the CDR3 DNA stays, 45 bases, in frame from base 1. Beyond this particular receptor, the publication reports: TRBV28, TRBJ1-2 and TRBJ2-5 were preferentially used in persistent disease, while TRBV20-1 and TRBJ2-1 were favored in newly diagnosed disease. As a limitation, the authors acknowledged that the small sample size may reduce accuracy. Because the primary lesion, thyroid tissue, could not be accessed, the study looked at peripheral blood alone. A larger number of public clonotypes was shared among persistent patients (around 2,700) than among newly diagnosed patients (more than 850). Sequencing and analysis were limited to the TCR beta chain. Lower TCR Shannon entropy and fewer highly expanded clones were observed in persistent Graves' disease patients than in newly diagnosed patients, which suggested clonal expansion.

The sample's time point, from its label and the paper: persistent/refractory GD, antithyroid drugs over 5 years with positive TRAb. For both TCR sequencing and RNA sequencing, RNA was extracted from PBMCs using TRIzol. Graves' disease was diagnosed according to American Thyroid Association guidelines. Recruitment of patients was carried out at an endocrinology department in Xi'an, China. Each patient gave around 9 milliliters of peripheral blood, collected in an EDTA anticoagulant tube. PBMCs were isolated by Ficoll Paque Plus density gradient separation without further T cell sorting. An Agilent 2100 Bioanalyzer and agarose gel were used to check RNA quality, and a NanoDrop 2000 was used to measure RNA concentration. This clonotype has a handful of counts. Its cognate antigen has yet to be identified. The record has no base qualities; no much larger clone is one base away. Library creation used multiplex PCR. Sequencing used an Illumina HiSeq 4000. To build TCR beta libraries, CDR3 regions were amplified by Arm-PCR using iRepertoire HTBI primers. PCR products were gel purified before sequencing. The authors' analysis ran thus. Across samples, approximately 68 TRBV and 14 TRBJ segments were identified and used for gene usage analysis of CDR3 amino acid clonotypes. COPE and FqMerger were used to merge filtered high-quality paired reads into contigs. BLAST was used to align contigs to IMGT TRBV, TRBD and TRBJ reference genes, with CDR3 defined following IMGT. Any clonotype with a frequency above 0.1% was classified as a highly expanded clone. Shannon entropy was used to measure repertoire diversity, and the Gini coefficient was used to measure V-J evenness. A clonotype found in more than one individual was treated as public. TCRdb trimmed the raw reads at Q25, called clones with MiXCR and kept productive beta chains. All rows with the same CDR3 protein become a single entry with the most common DNA and genes. These V and J calls are TCRdb output, not the study's own analysis. The sample yields 650,000 to 700,000 distinct CDR3 sequences; about 32% were counted once. The ten biggest clones cover 40% to 50% of the sample.

The V and J genes are TRBV19 and TRBJ1-2, with the identity of the D gene unclear. The material was peripheral blood mononuclear cells (PBMCs), obtained when the disease was refractory, from a patient treated with antithyroid drugs. The receptor was isolated from a female donor with Graves disease. CDR3 loop: CASSIDPAQNYGYTF. The bases read TGTGCCAGTAGTATAGATCCTGCACAGAACTATGGCTACACCTTC.